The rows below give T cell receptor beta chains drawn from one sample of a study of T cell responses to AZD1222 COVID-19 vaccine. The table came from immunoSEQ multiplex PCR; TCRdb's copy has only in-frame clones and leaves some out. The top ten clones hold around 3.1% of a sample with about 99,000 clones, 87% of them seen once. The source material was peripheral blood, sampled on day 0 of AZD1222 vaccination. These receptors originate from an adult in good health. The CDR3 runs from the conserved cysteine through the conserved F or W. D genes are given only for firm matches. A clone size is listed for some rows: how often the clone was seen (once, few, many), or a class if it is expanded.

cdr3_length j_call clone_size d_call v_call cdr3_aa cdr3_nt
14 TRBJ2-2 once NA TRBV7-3 CASSGNPNTGELFF TGTGCCAGTTCAGGGAACCCTAACACCGGGGAGCTGTTTTTT
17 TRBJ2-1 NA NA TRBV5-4 CASSLPRGGGNYNEQFF TGTGCCAGCAGCTTGCCCAGGGGAGGTGGAAACTACAATGAGCAGTTCTTC
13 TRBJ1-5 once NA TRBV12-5 CASGLSSNQPQHF TGTGCTAGTGGTTTGTCTAGCAATCAGCCCCAGCATTTT
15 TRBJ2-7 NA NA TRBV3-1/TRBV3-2 CASSQVSRRSYEQYF TGTGCCAGCAGCCAAGTTTCTAGGAGATCCTACGAGCAGTACTTC
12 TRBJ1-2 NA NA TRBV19 CASSRRNYGYTF TGTGCCAGTTCACGGCGCAACTATGGCTACACCTTC
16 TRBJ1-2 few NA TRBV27 CASSTQAASPNYGYTF TGTGCCAGCAGTACCCAGGCAGCCAGTCCTAACTATGGCTACACCTTC
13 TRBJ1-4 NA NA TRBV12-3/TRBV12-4 CASRLGHLEKLFF TGTGCCAGCAGGCTGGGACATCTCGAAAAACTGTTTTTT
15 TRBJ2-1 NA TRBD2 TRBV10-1 CASFYPGLAHNEQFF TGCGCCAGTTTCTATCCGGGACTAGCTCACAATGAGCAGTTCTTC
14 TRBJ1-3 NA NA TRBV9 CASSVETSGNTIYF TGTGCCAGCAGCGTAGAAACCTCTGGAAACACCATATATTTT
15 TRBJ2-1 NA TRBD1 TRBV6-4 CASSVGTGEVNEQFF TGTGCCAGCAGCGTAGGGACAGGGGAAGTAAATGAGCAGTTCTTC
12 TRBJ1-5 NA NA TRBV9 CASSSNGQPQHF TGTGCCAGCAGCTCAAACGGTCAGCCCCAGCATTTT
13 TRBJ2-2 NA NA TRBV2 CASRQANTGELFF TGTGCCAGCAGACAAGCGAACACCGGGGAGCTGTTTTTT
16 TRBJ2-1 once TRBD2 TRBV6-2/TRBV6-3 CASSWTSERGYNEQFF TGTGCCAGCAGCTGGACTAGCGAAAGAGGTTACAATGAGCAGTTCTTC
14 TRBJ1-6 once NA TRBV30 CAVQLGHYNSPLHF TGTGCCGTCCAACTGGGACACTATAATTCACCCCTCCACTTT
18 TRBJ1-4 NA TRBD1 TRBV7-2 CASSKTGGASFFNEKLFF TGTGCCAGCAGCAAGACAGGGGGCGCCTCTTTTTTTAATGAAAAACTGTTTTTT
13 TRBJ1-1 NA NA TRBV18 CASSPVTGAEAFF TGTGCCAGCTCACCAGTCACTGGGGCAGAAGCTTTCTTT
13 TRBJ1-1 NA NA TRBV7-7 CASSLDVRAEAFF TGTGCTAGCAGCTTGGATGTAAGGGCTGAAGCTTTCTTT
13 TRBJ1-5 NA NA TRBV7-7 CASSSNPNQPQHF TGTGCTAGCAGCTCAAACCCCAACCAGCCCCAGCATTTT
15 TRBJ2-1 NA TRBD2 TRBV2 CASNLAGGSYNEQFF TGTGCCAGCAACTTAGCGGGAGGGTCCTACAATGAGCAGTTCTTC
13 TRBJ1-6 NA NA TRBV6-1 CASSEASSSPLHF TGTGCCAGCAGTGAAGCGTCGAGTTCACCCCTCCACTTT
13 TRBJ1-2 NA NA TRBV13 CASSSGRNYGYTF TGTGCCAGCAGCTCTGGACGGAACTATGGCTACACCTTC
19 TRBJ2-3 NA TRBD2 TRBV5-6 CASSRPGLAGVDGADTQYF TGTGCCAGCAGTCGCCCGGGACTAGCGGGAGTAGATGGAGCAGATACGCAGTATTTT
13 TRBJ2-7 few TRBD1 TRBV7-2 CASRAGGPYEQYF TGTGCCAGCAGAGCAGGGGGTCCCTACGAGCAGTACTTC
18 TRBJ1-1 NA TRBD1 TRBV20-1 CSASDPTGGFLGSTEAFF TGCAGTGCTAGTGATCCGACAGGGGGTTTTCTGGGGAGCACTGAAGCTTTCTTT
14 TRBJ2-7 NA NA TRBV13 CASSITGSSYEQYF TGTGCCAGCAGCATAACAGGGAGCTCCTACGAGCAGTACTTC
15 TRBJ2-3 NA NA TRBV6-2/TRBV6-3 CASSNQWGATDTQYF TGTGCCAGCAGTAACCAATGGGGGGCCACAGATACGCAGTATTTT
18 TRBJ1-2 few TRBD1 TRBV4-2 CASSQDWRRGWTGNGYTF TGTGCCAGCAGCCAAGATTGGAGGCGTGGATGGACAGGGAATGGCTACACCTTC
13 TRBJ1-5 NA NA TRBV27 CASSQSGAQPQHF TGTGCCAGCAGTCAATCGGGGGCACAGCCCCAGCATTTT
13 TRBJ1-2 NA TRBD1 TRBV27 CASSPGQGYGYTF TGTGCCAGCAGCCCGGGACAGGGGTATGGCTACACCTTC
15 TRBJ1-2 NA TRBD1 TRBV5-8 CASSFGQGWNYGYTF TGTGCCAGCAGCTTCGGACAGGGATGGAACTATGGCTACACCTTC
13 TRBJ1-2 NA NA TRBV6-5 CASSFTALGGYTF TGTGCCAGCAGTTTTACAGCTTTGGGAGGCTACACCTTC
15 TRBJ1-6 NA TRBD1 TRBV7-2 CASSLSGQGNSPLHF TGTGCCAGCAGCTTATCGGGACAGGGTAATTCACCCCTCCACTTT
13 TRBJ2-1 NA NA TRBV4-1 CASSQDRAMGWFF TGCGCCAGCAGCCAAGATCGGGCTATGGGGTGGTTCTTC
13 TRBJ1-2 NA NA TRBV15 CATSRDGGYGYTF TGTGCCACCAGCAGAGATGGGGGCTATGGCTACACCTTC
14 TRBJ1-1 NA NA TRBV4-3 CASSQDRQNTEAFF TGCGCCAGCAGCCAGGATCGACAGAACACTGAAGCTTTCTTT
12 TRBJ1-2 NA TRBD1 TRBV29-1 CSVSGTGDGYTF TGCAGCGTCTCCGGGACAGGGGACGGCTACACCTTC
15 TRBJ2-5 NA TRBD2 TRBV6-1 CASSEVAGSQETQYF TGTGCCAGCAGTGAAGTAGCGGGGTCCCAAGAGACCCAGTACTTC
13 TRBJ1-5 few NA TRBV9 CASSVVPNQPQHF TGTGCCAGCAGCGTAGTTCCCAATCAGCCCCAGCATTTT
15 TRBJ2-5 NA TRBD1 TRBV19 CASSTQGVGMETQYF TGTGCCAGTAGTACCCAGGGGGTGGGAATGGAGACCCAGTACTTC